This T cell receptor (beta chain) derives from a study of shared clonotypes between healthy human individuals. Profiling relied on immunoSEQ multiplex PCR, and the TCRdb table lists in-frame clones only, not all of them. The table includes approximately 480,000 clones, about 80% detected once. This CDR3 is 13 amino acids long. Germline V lookup: CDR1 SGHNT, CDR2 YENEEA. Trimming took 1 base from V and 6 from J, leaving 8 bases between them. The chain carries TRBV11-3 and TRBJ2-3; D possibly matches TRBD1 or TRBD2 (5 bases each). The TCR originated in a woman aged 40 to 49 in good health. Some clones in this sample may be carry-over from other donors' samples. The specimen was PBMCs. CDR3 bases: TGTGCCAGCAGCTTAGCGGGGCGGGATACGCAGTATTTT. It translates to CASSLAGRDTQYF.